A single sample is the source of the 19 T cell receptor beta chains below, sequenced in a study of T cells expressing NK-cell markers. TCRdb reprocessed the 5' RACE reads, with one entry per CDR3 protein and no DNA. The sample holds 200,000 to 300,000 distinct CDR3 sequences. The sample was blood T cells: a sorted CD56 or NKG2C T cell subset, CD4+ or CD8+ T cells, or bulk PBMC T cells (not recorded which). The receptor source for this set is a woman aged 18 to 75 in good health.

The V gene is TRBV7-2, the J gene TRBJ2-3; the TRBD1 assignment by TCRdb is unverifiable without DNA. Per germline, CDR1 SGHTA and CDR2 FQGNSA. The CDR3 sequence is 16 residues long. CDR3 sequence: CASSAQGQLGPDTQYF.

CDR3 sequence: CSASTHEDEQYF. V is TRBV20-1 and J is TRBJ2-7. The length of the CDR3 is 12 residues. Germline V gene sequence: CDR1 DFQATT, CDR2 SNEGSKA (reference sequence).

The V gene is TRBV30, the J gene TRBJ2-4; the TCRdb D gene call, TRBD1, has no DNA to confirm it. Germline values: CDR1 GTSNPN, CDR2 SVGIG (reference sequence). This CDR3 contains 15 residues. This CDR3 reads CAWNDRGWGINIQYF.

V and J are TRBV9 and TRBJ1-5. Germline CDR1 is SGDLS and CDR2 is YYNGEE. This CDR3 has 16 amino acids. The CDR3 sequence is CASSVEANLPNQPQHF.

CDR3 residues: CASSLRQGISGNTIYF. The chain has TRBV12-3 or TRBV12-4 and TRBJ1-3; TCRdb calls TRBD1, which cannot be checked without DNA. CDR3 size: 16 residues.

This chain connects TRBV25-1 to TRBJ1-2; TCRdb outputs TRBD1, but without DNA this stays unchecked. CDR1 MGHDK and CDR2 SYGVNS come from the germline V gene. This CDR3 spans 14 amino acids. CDR3 region: CASSITGGNYGYTF.

V is TRBV7-2 and J is TRBJ2-1; the D call from TCRdb, TRBD1, cannot be confirmed without DNA. Germline V gene lookup returns CDR1 SGHTA and CDR2 FQGNSA. CDR3 length: 13 residues. CDR3 residues: CASSLGGGNEQFF.

This chain links TRBV18 with TRBJ1-5; TCRdb's D gene call, TRBD1, goes unchecked for lack of DNA. This CDR3 comprises 15 residues. Germline values: CDR1 KGHSH, CDR2 LQKENI. The CDR3: CASSPGGQGNQPQHF.

The V and J genes are TRBV20-1 and TRBJ2-7; without DNA, the TCRdb call of TRBD1 cannot be checked. This CDR3 is 14 amino acids long. Germline CDR1 reads DFQATT; CDR2 reads SNEGSKA (reference sequence). The CDR3 sequence is CSAREARVVYEQYF.

V is TRBV7-2 and J is TRBJ2-1; TCRdb picks TRBD2, but there is no DNA to check that call. The CDR3 contains 15 residues. CDR1 SGHTA and CDR2 FQGNSA come from the germline V gene. The CDR3 here is CASSYRSGGAHEQFF.

The V gene is TRBV5-1, the J gene TRBJ1-1. CDR1 is SGHRS, CDR2 YFSETQ, per germline. The CDR3 has 14 amino acids. The CDR3 sequence: CASSLVQQNTEAFF.

This rearrangement joins TRBV5-4 to TRBJ2-1; the TCRdb D gene call, TRBD2, has no DNA to confirm it. The germline CDR1 and CDR2 sequences are SGHNT and YYREEE (reference sequence). The CDR3 loop spans 16 amino acids. The CDR3 spells CASSLAGTRIPNEQFF. Complete variable domain (other parts from reference TRBV5-4 and TRBJ2-1): ETGVTQSPTHLIKTRGQQVTLRCSSQSGHNTVSWYQQALGQGPQFIFQYYREEENGRGNFPPRFSGLQFPNYSSELNVNALELDDSALYLCASSLAGTRIPNEQFFGPGTRLTVL.

The chain employs TRBV19 and TRBJ1-1; TCRdb outputs TRBD1, but without DNA this stays unchecked. Per the germline V gene, CDR1 is LNHDA and CDR2 is SQIVND (reference sequence). This CDR3 has 13 amino acids. This CDR3 is CASSDRDLTEAFF.

The chain's CDR3 is CASSLNFPDTQYF. The rearrangement links TRBV7-3 to TRBJ2-3; the D gene TCRdb calls, TRBD1, cannot be checked with no DNA. CDR1 and CDR2 (germline): SGHTA, FQGTGA. The length of the CDR3 is 13 residues.

J is TRBJ2-5 and V is TRBV18; the TRBD2 assignment by TCRdb is unverifiable without DNA. Germline CDR1 reads KGHSH; CDR2 reads LQKENI. The CDR3 length is 17 residues. CDR3 amino acids: CASSPTPSQRGFETQYF.

The chain joins TRBV12-3 or TRBV12-4 to TRBJ2-1; TCRdb's D call, TRBD2, is unchecked because there is no DNA. This CDR3 spans 18 amino acids. The CDR3 sequence is CASTVPGTSGRSIGEQFF.

This sequence joins TRBV20-1 and TRBJ2-1. This CDR3 spans 13 amino acids. Germline values: CDR1 DFQATT, CDR2 SNEGSKA (reference sequence). This CDR3 is CSARDLVGLEQFF.

This chain connects TRBV12-3 or TRBV12-4 to TRBJ2-6. The CDR3 has 17 residues. The CDR3 here is CASSLRDRASGANVLTF.

The chain is built from TRBV20-1 and TRBJ1-1. Germline V gives CDR1 DFQATT, CDR2 SNEGSKA (reference sequence). This CDR3 region has 12 residues. CDR3 in amino acids: CSARWASAEAFF.